A selection of T cell receptor beta chains follows, all from one sample in a study of T cell responses to AZD1222 COVID-19 vaccine. Profiling relied on immunoSEQ multiplex PCR, and the TCRdb table lists in-frame clones only, not all of them. The repertoire includes around 99,000 clones, 87% of them detected once, and around 4.6% sits in the top ten. The sample in question was peripheral blood, obtained 28 days after the second AZD1222 dose. Source of these receptors: an adult who received the AZD1222 COVID-19 vaccine. CDR3s include the opening cysteine and the closing phenylalanine or tryptophan. D genes are given only for firm matches. Size is stated for part of the rows, as once, few or many counts, or as a class when the clone is expanded.

abundance,v_gene,j_gene,d_gene,CDR3aa,CDR3nt
-,TRBV21-1,TRBJ1-1,-,CASSNRGGLQGYTEAFF,TGTGCCAGCAGCAACCGAGGCGGGCTACAGGGCTACACTGAAGCTTTCTTT
-,TRBV4-2,TRBJ1-5,TRBD1,CASSQVTGTGGEGNQPQHF,TGTGCCAGCAGCCAAGTCACCGGGACAGGGGGCGAGGGCAATCAGCCCCAGCATTTT
-,TRBV18,TRBJ2-7,TRBD2,CASSHGTSGSYPYEQYF,TGTGCCAGCTCACACGGGACTAGCGGGTCTTACCCCTACGAGCAGTACTTC
-,TRBV30,TRBJ2-5,-,CAWSVHRSQTILREETQYF,TGTGCCTGGAGTGTACATAGGAGTCAGACCATCCTTCGTGAGGAGACCCAGTACTTC
-,TRBV19,TRBJ1-1,TRBD1,CASQGQTGHLTEAFF,TGTGCCAGTCAGGGACAGACAGGACACCTCACTGAAGCTTTCTTT
-,TRBV5-1,TRBJ1-1,-,CASSLTGENTEAFF,TGCGCCAGCAGCTTAACAGGAGAGAACACTGAAGCTTTCTTT
once,TRBV6-2/TRBV6-3,TRBJ2-5,-,CASSYSTRITQYF,TGTGCCAGCAGTTACTCGACAAGGATCACCCAGTACTTC
-,TRBV5-1,TRBJ2-5,-,CASSRQQETQYF,TGCGCCAGCAGCCGTCAGCAAGAGACCCAGTACTTC
few,TRBV19,TRBJ1-5,-,CASRPLLGSNQPQHF,TGTGCCAGTAGACCCTTGTTAGGGTCGAATCAGCCCCAGCATTTT
-,TRBV10-3,TRBJ1-4,-,CAITAQPSEKLFF,TGTGCCATCACGGCCCAACCGTCGGAAAAACTGTTTTTT
-,TRBV12-3/TRBV12-4,TRBJ2-7,-,CASSSDFAYEQYF,TGTGCCAGCAGTTCGGACTTCGCCTACGAGCAGTACTTC
-,TRBV3-1/TRBV3-2,TRBJ2-7,-,CASSLRDNYEQYF,TGTGCCAGCAGCCTACGGGACAACTACGAGCAGTACTTC
-,TRBV13,TRBJ1-5,TRBD1,CASSLSMDRGSNQPQHF,TGTGCCAGCAGCTTATCCATGGACAGGGGGAGCAATCAGCCCCAGCATTTT
-,TRBV5-1,TRBJ1-1,-,CASSPRVNTEAFF,TGCGCCAGCAGCCCAAGGGTGAACACTGAAGCTTTCTTT
once,TRBV7-8,TRBJ2-1,-,CASSLAVQGGYEQFF,TGTGCCAGCAGCTTAGCGGTACAGGGAGGGTATGAGCAGTTCTTC
-,TRBV18,TRBJ2-5,-,CASSPHAGETQYF,TGTGCCAGCTCACCTCATGCCGGGGAAACCCAGTACTTC
-,TRBV19,TRBJ1-6,TRBD1,CASRQISGTGDLSLHF,TGTGCCAGTAGACAAATTTCCGGGACAGGGGATTTGTCCCTCCACTTT
-,TRBV7-2,TRBJ2-3,-,CASSSQGGDTQYF,TGTGCCAGCAGCTCACAGGGAGGAGATACGCAGTATTTT
-,TRBV29-1,TRBJ2-7,TRBD2,CSPVATHTGLAEGEQYF,TGCAGCCCAGTTGCCACCCATACAGGACTAGCGGAGGGGGAGCAGTACTTC
-,TRBV9,TRBJ2-3,-,CASSYRDFTDTQYF,TGTGCCAGCAGCTACCGGGACTTCACAGATACGCAGTATTTT
-,TRBV12-3/TRBV12-4,TRBJ1-1,-,CASSFWGVAEAFF,TGTGCCAGCAGTTTCTGGGGTGTCGCTGAAGCTTTCTTT
-,TRBV2,TRBJ1-1,TRBD1,CASREQGDTEAFF,TGTGCCAGCAGGGAACAGGGGGACACTGAAGCTTTCTTT
-,TRBV18,TRBJ2-7,TRBD2,CASSPLSGGTSYEQYF,TGTGCCAGCTCACCACTTAGCGGGGGTACCTCCTACGAGCAGTACTTC
-,TRBV7-2,TRBJ1-1,TRBD1,CASTPGQGRGWAGNTEAFF,TGTGCCAGCACCCCGGGACAGGGGCGAGGTTGGGCTGGGAACACTGAAGCTTTCTTT
-,TRBV25-1,TRBJ2-1,-,CASSEYPAVGSSYNEQFF,TGTGCCAGCAGTGAATATCCCGCGGTAGGCAGCTCCTACAATGAGCAGTTCTTC
-,TRBV30,TRBJ1-2,-,CAWRPGYGYTF,TGTGCCTGGAGACCAGGCTATGGCTACACCTTC
-,TRBV12-3/TRBV12-4,TRBJ1-5,-,CASSHRSNQPQHF,TGTGCCAGCAGTCATAGGAGCAATCAGCCCCAGCATTTT
-,TRBV2,TRBJ1-1,-,CASSEALALDAFF,TGTGCCAGCAGTGAAGCGCTGGCGCTGGACGCTTTCTTT
-,TRBV24-1,TRBJ2-2,-,CATSGPYTGELFF,TGTGCCACCAGTGGACCATACACCGGGGAGCTGTTTTTT
once,TRBV7-6,TRBJ1-4,-,CASSLYGGNEKLFF,TGTGCCAGCAGCTTATACGGGGGCAATGAAAAACTGTTTTTT
-,TRBV6-2/TRBV6-3,TRBJ2-7,TRBD2,CASSSRTSGQSSYEQYF,TGTGCCAGCAGTTCCCGGACTAGCGGACAGAGCTCCTACGAGCAGTACTTC
-,TRBV15,TRBJ1-1,-,CATSARERMNTEAFF,TGTGCCACCAGCGCGAGAGAGAGGATGAACACTGAAGCTTTCTTT
-,TRBV4-3,TRBJ2-6,TRBD2,CASSQDLGGSSGANVLTF,TGCGCCAGCAGCCAAGATCTCGGCGGGAGCTCTGGGGCCAACGTCCTGACTTTC
-,TRBV19,TRBJ2-5,-,CASSIGWGAGEETQYF,TGTGCCAGTAGTATAGGGTGGGGGGCCGGAGAAGAGACCCAGTACTTC
-,TRBV13,TRBJ1-3,-,CASSQGHGNTIYF,TGTGCCAGCAGCCAGGGGCACGGAAACACCATATATTTT
-,TRBV27,TRBJ1-5,-,CASSFGPGVGGPGPQHF,TGTGCCAGCAGTTTTGGTCCAGGAGTCGGGGGTCCCGGGCCCCAGCATTTT
-,TRBV5-1,TRBJ1-2,-,CASSLGSGYDYGYTF,TGCGCCAGCAGCTTGGGGTCAGGGTACGATTATGGCTACACCTTC
-,TRBV19,TRBJ1-5,-,CASSGGGGRASNQPQHF,TGTGCCAGTAGTGGGGGGGGTGGTAGGGCTAGCAATCAGCCCCAGCATTTT
-,TRBV29-1,TRBJ2-3,TRBD2,CSVQGLAGGFTDTQYF,TGCAGCGTTCAGGGACTAGCGGGAGGTTTTACAGATACGCAGTATTTT
-,TRBV12-3/TRBV12-4,TRBJ1-1,-,CASSLSENTEAFF,TGTGCCAGCAGTTTATCAGAGAACACTGAAGCTTTCTTT
-,TRBV4-1,TRBJ1-2,TRBD1,CASSQDTGGNYGYTF,TGCGCCAGCAGCCAAGATACAGGGGGAAACTATGGCTACACCTTC
-,TRBV5-1,TRBJ1-2,-,CASSSVSRATMGYTF,TGCGCCAGCAGCTCGGTGAGCAGGGCGACTATGGGCTACACCTTC
once,TRBV7-9,TRBJ1-5,-,CASSRTADQPQHF,TGTGCCAGCAGCCGCACCGCGGATCAGCCCCAGCATTTT
-,TRBV10-3,TRBJ2-1,TRBD2,CAIRRSVGGANSYNEQFF,TGTGCCATCAGACGGTCGGTCGGGGGGGCCAACTCCTACAATGAGCAGTTCTTC
-,TRBV25-1,TRBJ2-1,TRBD1,CASSASPDRESYNEQFF,TGTGCCAGCAGTGCGTCCCCTGACAGGGAATCCTACAATGAGCAGTTCTTC
-,TRBV9,TRBJ1-4,-,CASSNGAATNEKLFF,TGTGCCAGCAGCAACGGGGCAGCAACTAATGAAAAACTGTTTTTT
-,TRBV9,TRBJ2-2,TRBD1,CASSGTGAYTGELFF,TGTGCCAGCAGCGGGACAGGGGCATACACCGGGGAGCTGTTTTTT
once,TRBV30,TRBJ1-1,-,CAWSGQWGSTEAFF,TGTGCCTGGAGTGGGCAATGGGGGAGCACTGAAGCTTTCTTT
-,TRBV27,TRBJ2-3,-,CASSSGLASTDTQYF,TGTGCCAGCAGTTCCGGTTTAGCTTCAACAGATACGCAGTATTTT